The 2 T cell receptor beta chains below were found in one sample sequenced in a study of shared clonotypes between healthy human individuals (TCRdb year 2020). CD8 naive samples consisted of CD45RO-negative cells that were positively selected for CCR7, yielding a CD45RA+CCR7+ population without TemRA cells. Libraries were prepared through the immunoSEQ multiplex PCR assay. TCRdb took over this immuneACCESS table, retaining in-frame rearrangements with V and J assigned. Such tables are incomplete; in checked studies, under half of the missing clones stem from an unresolved V gene, and the remainder is unexplained. The sample contains hundreds of thousands of clones, roughly 92% of them found a single time. The top ten hold about 25% of the sample. Sequenced material: naive CD8+ T cells sorted from blood. Per the publication, the cell subset or site label means: CD45RA+CCR7+. These receptors were collected from a man aged 25 to 40 in good health.

The chain is built from TRBV27 and TRBJ2-3, with 10 bases aligning to TRBD2. The CDR3 consists of 19 residues. With V trimmed by 3 bases and J by 5 bases, 17 bases remained unmatched. Germline values: CDR1 MNHEY, CDR2 SMNVEV (reference sequence). CDR3 bases: TGTGCCAGCAGTTTGGGCGTTCGGGCTAGCGGGAGAATTGAAGATACGCAGTATTTT. As protein: CASSLGVRASGRIEDTQYF.

V and J are TRBV29-1 and TRBJ2-2; TRBD1 matches 7 bases. CDR3 size: 13 residues. Germline CDR1 reads SQVTM; CDR2 reads ANQGSEA. Germline trimming cut 7 bases from V and 1 base from J; bases unmatched to any gene: 3. The CDR3 reads CSGGTVNTGELFF. CDR3 coding DNA: TGCAGCGGAGGGACAGTGAACACCGGGGAGCTGTTTTTT.